This TCR beta chain was sequenced in a study of T cell responses to AZD1222 COVID-19 vaccine. Assay: immunoSEQ multiplex PCR; the TCRdb copy retains only in-frame clones and omits some. The sample lists roughly 80,000 clones, 70% to 85% occurring once. This CDR3 is 15 amino acids long. Germline loops: CDR1 LNHDA, CDR2 SQIVND (reference sequence). Trimming removed 0 bases at V and 10 bases at J, with 18 bases between. The sequence was collected from an adult in good health. The chain uses TRBV19 and TRBJ1-1; D not certain. The source material was peripheral blood, sampled on day 0 of AZD1222 vaccination. DNA for the CDR3: TGTGCCAGTAGTATAGAGAGGACGGCAGTCTTGGGAGCTTTCTTT. It is translated as CASSIERTAVLGAFF.